This record looks at one T cell receptor (beta chain) sequence and its context. Its specificity is unknown. The data were obtained in a study of shared clonotypes between healthy human individuals. CDR1 is SEHNR and CDR2 is FQNEAQ in the germline V gene (reference sequence). V dropped 2 bases and J dropped 2 bases, with 10 bases sitting between them. This CDR3 contains 14 residues. Whole-study findings and limits: The sampled material consisted only of blood, and tissue repertoires are likely to differ.

Generated by immunoSEQ multiplex PCR, the TCRdb table keeps only in-frame clones and is missing some. The repertoire includes roughly 510,000 clones, around 79% of them detected once, and approximately 12% sits in the top ten. V gene TRBV7-9 combines with J gene TRBJ2-7, with D possibly being TRBD1 or TRBD2 (5 bases each). The receptor's source is a middle-aged woman in good health. Some clones in this sample may be carry-over from other donors' samples. The specimen sequenced was PBMCs. CDR3 sequence reads: CASSLRDGPYEQYF. The DNA of the CDR3 is TGTGCCAGCAGCTTACGGGACGGACCCTACGAGCAGTACTTC.